This TCR beta chain stems from a study of OX40 agonist ivuxolimab in advanced cancers. Assay used: immunoSEQ multiplex PCR; TCRdb lists only in-frame clones, some missing. The repertoire consists of tens of thousands of clones, with about 91% occurring once and the leading ten covering approximately 0.6%. This clone was picked up a small number of times. Germline CDR1 reads MNHEY; CDR2 reads SMNVEV (reference sequence). Trimming cost V 10 bases and J 15 bases; bases outside gene matches: 8. The CDR3 length is 11 residues. The chain has TRBV27 and TRBJ1-6, with TRBD1 matching 8 bases. The input for sequencing was CD4+ or CD8+ T cells sorted from blood, taken in a trial of the OX40 agonist ivuxolimab. The sequence derives from an adult with an advanced solid tumor such as melanoma, head and neck, liver or kidney cancer. Here the CDR3 DNA reads TGTGCCACCCATGGACAGGGTGTCCTCCACTTT. Translating gives CATHGQGVLHF.